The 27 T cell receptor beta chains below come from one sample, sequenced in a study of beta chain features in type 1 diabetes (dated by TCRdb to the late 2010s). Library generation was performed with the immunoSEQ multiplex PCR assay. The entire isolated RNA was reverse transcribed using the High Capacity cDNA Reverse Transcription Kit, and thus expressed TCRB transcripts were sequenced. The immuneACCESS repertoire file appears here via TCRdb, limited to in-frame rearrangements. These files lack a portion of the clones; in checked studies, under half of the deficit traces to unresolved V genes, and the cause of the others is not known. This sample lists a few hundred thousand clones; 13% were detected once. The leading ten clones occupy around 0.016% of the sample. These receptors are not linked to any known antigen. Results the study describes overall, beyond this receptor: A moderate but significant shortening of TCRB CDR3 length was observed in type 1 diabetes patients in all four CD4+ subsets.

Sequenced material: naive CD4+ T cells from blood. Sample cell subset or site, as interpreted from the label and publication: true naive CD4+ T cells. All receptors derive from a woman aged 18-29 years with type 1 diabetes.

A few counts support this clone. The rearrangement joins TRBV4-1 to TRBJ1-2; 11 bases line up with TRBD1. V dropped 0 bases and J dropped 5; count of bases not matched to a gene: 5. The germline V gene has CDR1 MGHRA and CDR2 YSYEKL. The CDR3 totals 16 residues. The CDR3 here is CASSQEPGTGGYGYTF. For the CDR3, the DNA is TGCGCCAGCAGCCAAGAACCCGGGACAGGGGGATATGGCTACACCTTC.

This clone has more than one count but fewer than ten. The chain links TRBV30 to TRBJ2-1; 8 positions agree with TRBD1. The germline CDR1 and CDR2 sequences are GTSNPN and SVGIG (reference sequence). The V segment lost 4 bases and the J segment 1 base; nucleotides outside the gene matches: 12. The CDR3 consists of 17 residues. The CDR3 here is CAWTALGTGDSYNEQFF. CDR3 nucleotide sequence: TGTGCCTGGACCGCCCTTGGGACAGGAGATTCCTACAATGAGCAGTTCTTC.

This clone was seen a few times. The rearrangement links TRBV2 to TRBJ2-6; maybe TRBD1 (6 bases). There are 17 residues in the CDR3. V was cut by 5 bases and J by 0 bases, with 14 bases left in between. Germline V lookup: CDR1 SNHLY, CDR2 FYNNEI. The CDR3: CASSRYRVGSGANVLTF. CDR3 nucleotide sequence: TGTGCCAGCAGTAGGTACAGGGTAGGCTCTGGGGCCAACGTCCTGACTTTC. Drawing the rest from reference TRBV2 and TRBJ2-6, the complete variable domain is EPEVTQTPSHQVTQMGQEVILRCVPISNHLYFYWYRQILGQKVEFLVSFYNNEISEKSEIFDDQFSVERPDGSNFTLKIRSTKLEDSAMYFCASSRYRVGSGANVLTFGAGSRLTVL.

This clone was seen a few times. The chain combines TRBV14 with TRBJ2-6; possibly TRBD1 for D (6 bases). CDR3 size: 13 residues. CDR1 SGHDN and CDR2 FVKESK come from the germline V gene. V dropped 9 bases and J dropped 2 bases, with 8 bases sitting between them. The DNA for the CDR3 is TGTGCCAGTACAGGGACTGGGGCCAACGTCCTGACTTTC. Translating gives CASTGTGANVLTF.

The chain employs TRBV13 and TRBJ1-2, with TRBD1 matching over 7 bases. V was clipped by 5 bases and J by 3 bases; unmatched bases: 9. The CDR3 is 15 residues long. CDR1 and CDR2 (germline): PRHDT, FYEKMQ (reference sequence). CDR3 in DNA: TGTGCCAGCAGCCCTAGGACAGGAGCTGACTATGGCTACACCTTC. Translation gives CASSPRTGADYGYTF. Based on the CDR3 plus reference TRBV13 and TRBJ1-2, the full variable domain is AAGVIQSPRHLIKEKRETATLKCYPIPRHDTVYWYQQGPGQDPQFLISFYEKMQSDKGSIPDRFSAQQFSDYHSELNMSSLELGDSALYFCASSPRTGADYGYTFGSGTRLTVV.

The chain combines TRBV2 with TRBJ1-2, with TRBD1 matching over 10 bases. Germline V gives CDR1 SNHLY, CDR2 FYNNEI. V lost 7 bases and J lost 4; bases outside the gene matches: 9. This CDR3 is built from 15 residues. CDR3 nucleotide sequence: TGTGCCAGCACCACCGACAGGGGGCCTTTCTATGGCTACACCTTC. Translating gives CASTTDRGPFYGYTF.

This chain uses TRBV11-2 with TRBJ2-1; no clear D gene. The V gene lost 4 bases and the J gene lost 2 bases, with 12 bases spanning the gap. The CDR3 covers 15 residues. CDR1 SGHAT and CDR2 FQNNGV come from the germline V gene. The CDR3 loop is CASSYRRGPYNEQFF. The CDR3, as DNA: TGTGCCAGCAGCTACCGTAGAGGCCCCTACAATGAGCAGTTCTTC.

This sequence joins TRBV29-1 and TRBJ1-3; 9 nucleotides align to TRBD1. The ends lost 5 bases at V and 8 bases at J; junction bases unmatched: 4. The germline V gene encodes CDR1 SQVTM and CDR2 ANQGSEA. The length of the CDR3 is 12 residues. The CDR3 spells CSVLTGGYTIYF. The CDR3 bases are TGCAGCGTTCTGACAGGGGGTTACACCATATATTTT.

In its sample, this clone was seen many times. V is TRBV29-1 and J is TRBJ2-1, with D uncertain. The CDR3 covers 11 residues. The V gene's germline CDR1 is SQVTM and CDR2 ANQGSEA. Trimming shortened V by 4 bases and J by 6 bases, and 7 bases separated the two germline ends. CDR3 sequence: CSVASSNEQFF. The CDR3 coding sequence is TGCAGCGTTGCGTCGTCCAATGAGCAGTTCTTC.

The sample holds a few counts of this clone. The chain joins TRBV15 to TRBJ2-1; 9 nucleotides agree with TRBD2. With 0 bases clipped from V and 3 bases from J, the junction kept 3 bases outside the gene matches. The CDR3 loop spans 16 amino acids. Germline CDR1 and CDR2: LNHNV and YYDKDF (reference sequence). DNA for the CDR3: TGTGCCACCAGCAGAGACGGCGGGAGGGACTACAATGAGCAGTTCTTC. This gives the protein CATSRDGGRDYNEQFF.

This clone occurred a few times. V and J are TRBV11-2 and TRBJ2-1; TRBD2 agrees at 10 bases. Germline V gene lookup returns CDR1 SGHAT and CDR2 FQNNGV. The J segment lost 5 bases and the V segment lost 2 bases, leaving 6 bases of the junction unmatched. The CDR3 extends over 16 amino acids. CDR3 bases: TGTGCCAGCAGCTTAATGTACCTAGCGGGAGACAATGAGCAGTTCTTC. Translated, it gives CASSLMYLAGDNEQFF.

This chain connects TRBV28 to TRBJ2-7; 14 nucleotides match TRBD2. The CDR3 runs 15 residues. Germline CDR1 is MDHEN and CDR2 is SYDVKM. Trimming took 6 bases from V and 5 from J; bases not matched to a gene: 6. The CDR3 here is CASRRTSGRSNEQYF. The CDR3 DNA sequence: TGTGCCAGCAGAAGGACTAGCGGGAGGTCCAACGAGCAGTACTTC.

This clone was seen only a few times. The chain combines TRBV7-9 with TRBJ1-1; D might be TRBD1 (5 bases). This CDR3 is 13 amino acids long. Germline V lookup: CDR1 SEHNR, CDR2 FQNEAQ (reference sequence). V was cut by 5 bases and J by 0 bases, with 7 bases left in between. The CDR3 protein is CASSPRVNTEAFF. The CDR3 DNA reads TGTGCCAGCAGCCCCAGGGTGAACACTGAAGCTTTCTTT.

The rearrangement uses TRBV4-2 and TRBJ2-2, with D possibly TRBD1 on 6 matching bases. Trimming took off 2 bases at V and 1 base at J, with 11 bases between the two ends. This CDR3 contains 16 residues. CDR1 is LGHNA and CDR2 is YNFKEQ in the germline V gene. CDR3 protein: CASSQRQVGNTGELFF. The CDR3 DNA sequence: TGTGCCAGCAGCCAAAGACAGGTCGGGAACACCGGGGAGCTGTTTTTT.

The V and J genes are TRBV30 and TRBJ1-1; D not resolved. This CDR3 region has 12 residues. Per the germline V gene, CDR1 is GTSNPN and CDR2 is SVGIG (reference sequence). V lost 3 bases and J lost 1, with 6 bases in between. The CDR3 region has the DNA TGTGCCTGGAGGTACACGAACACTGAAGCTTTCTTT. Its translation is CAWRYTNTEAFF. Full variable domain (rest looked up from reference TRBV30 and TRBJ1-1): SQTIHQWPATLVQPVGSPLSLECTVEGTSNPNLYWYRQAAGRGLQLLFYSVGIGQISSEVPQNLSASRPQDRQFILSSKKLLLSDSGFYLCAWRYTNTEAFFGQGTRLTVV.

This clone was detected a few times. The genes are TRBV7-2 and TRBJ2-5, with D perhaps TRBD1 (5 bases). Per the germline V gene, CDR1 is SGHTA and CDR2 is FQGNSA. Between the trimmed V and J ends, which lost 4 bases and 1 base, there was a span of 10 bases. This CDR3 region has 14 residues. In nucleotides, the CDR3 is TGTGCCAGCAGCTCCGCAGGGCTCCAAGAGACCCAGTACTTC. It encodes CASSSAGLQETQYF.

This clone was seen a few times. CDR3 residues: CAWSDRGQPQHF. The DNA for the CDR3 is TGTGCCTGGAGTGACAGGGGACAGCCCCAGCATTTT. The chain links TRBV30 to TRBJ1-5; TRBD1 matches 7 bases. The CDR3 spans 12 residues. The trim removed 1 base at V and 7 bases at J, leaving 1 base unmatched. Germline lookup yields CDR1 GTSNPN and CDR2 SVGIG (reference sequence).

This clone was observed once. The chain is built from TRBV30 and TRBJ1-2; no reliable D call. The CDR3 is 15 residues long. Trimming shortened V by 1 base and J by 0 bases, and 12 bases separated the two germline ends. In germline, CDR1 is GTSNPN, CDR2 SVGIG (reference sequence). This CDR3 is CAWSASTRANYGYTF. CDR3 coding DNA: TGTGCCTGGAGTGCCTCCACGCGAGCTAACTATGGCTACACCTTC.

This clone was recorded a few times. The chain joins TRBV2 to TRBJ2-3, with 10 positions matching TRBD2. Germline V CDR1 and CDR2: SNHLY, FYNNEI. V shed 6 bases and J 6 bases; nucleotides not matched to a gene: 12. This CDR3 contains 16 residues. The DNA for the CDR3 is TGTGCCAGCAGCACCGGGACTAGCGATCGAGGGGATACGCAGTATTTT. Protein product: CASSTGTSDRGDTQYF.

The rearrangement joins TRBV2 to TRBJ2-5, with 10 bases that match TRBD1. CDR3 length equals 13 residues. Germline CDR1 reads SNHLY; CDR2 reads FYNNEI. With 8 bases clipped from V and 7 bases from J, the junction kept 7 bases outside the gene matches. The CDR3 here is CASRLRDRGTQYF. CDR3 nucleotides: TGTGCCAGCCGACTTCGGGACAGGGGGACCCAGTACTTC.

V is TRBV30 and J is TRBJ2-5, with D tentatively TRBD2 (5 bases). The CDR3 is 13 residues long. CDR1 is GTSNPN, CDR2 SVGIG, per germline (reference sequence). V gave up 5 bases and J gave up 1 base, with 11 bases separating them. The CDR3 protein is CAWEASGQETQYF. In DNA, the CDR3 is TGTGCCTGGGAGGCAAGCGGCCAAGAGACCCAGTACTTC.

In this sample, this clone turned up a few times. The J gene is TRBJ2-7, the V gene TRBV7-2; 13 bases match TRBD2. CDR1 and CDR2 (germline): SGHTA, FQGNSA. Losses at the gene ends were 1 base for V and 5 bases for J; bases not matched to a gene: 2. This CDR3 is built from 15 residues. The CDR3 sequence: CASSLGTSGSDEQYV. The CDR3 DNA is TGTGCCAGCAGCTTAGGGACTAGCGGGAGTGACGAGCAGTACGTC.

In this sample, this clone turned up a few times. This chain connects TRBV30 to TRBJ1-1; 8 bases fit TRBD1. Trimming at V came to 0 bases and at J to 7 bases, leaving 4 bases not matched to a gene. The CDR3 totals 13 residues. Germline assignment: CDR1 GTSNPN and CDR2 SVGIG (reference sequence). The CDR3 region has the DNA TGTGCCTGGAGTGTAGACAGGGGATTTGAAGCTTTCTTT. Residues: CAWSVDRGFEAFF.

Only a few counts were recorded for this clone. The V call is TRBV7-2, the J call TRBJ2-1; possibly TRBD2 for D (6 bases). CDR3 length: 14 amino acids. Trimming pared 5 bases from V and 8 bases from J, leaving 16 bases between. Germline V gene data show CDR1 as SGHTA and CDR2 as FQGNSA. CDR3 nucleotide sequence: TGTGCCAGCAGCCCTAGGAGGGCCAGGTATGAGCAGTTCTTC. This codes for CASSPRRARYEQFF.

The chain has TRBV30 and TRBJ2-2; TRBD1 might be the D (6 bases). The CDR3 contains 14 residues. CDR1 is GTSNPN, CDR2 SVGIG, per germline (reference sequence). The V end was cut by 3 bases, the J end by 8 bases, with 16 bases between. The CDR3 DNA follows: TGTGCCTGGAGCCTAGGGTTAGGGACAGGGGAGCTGTTTTTT. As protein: CAWSLGLGTGELFF.

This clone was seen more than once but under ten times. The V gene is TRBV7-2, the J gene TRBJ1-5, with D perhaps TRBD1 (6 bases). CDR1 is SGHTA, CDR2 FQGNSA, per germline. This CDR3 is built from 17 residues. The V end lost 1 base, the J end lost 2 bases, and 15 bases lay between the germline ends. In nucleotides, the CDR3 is TGTGCCAGCAGCTTAGTAACAGGGTGGTTGGGCAATCAGCCCCAGCATTTT. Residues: CASSLVTGWLGNQPQHF.

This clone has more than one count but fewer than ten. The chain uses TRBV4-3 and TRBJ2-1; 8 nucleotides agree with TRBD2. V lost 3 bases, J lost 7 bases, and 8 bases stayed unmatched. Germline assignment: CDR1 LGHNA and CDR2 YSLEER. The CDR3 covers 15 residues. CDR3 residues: CASSQLGLASNEQFF. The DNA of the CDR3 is TGCGCCAGCAGCCAGTTAGGACTAGCAAGTAATGAGCAGTTCTTC.